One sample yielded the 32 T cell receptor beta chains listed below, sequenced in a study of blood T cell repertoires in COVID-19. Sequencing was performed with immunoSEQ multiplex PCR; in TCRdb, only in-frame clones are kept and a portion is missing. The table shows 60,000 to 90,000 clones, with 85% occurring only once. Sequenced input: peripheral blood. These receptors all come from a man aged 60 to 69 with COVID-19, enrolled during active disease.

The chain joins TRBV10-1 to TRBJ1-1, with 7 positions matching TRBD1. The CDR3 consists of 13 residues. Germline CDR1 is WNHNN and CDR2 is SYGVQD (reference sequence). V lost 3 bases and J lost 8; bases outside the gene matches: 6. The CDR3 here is CASSDPQGLEAFF. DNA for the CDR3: TGCGCCAGCAGTGACCCACAGGGGCTGGAAGCTTTCTTT.

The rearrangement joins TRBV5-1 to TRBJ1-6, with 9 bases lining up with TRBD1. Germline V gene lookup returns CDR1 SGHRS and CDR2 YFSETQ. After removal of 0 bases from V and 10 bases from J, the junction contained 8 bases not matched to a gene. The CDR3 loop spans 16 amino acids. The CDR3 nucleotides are TGCGCCAGCAGCTTGGGGACAGGGGAGTGGGGATCACCCCTCCACTTT. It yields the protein CASSLGTGEWGSPLHF.

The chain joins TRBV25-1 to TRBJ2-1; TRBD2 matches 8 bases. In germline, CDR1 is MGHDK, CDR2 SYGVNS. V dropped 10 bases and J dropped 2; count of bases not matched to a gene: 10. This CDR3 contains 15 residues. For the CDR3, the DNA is TGTGCCACCTCTCACGCGGGAGGACCCTACAATGAGCAGTTCTTC. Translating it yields CATSHAGGPYNEQFF.

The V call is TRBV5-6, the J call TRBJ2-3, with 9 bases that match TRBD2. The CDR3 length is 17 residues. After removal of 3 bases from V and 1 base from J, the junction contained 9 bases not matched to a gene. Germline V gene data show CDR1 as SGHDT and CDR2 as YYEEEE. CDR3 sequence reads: CASSSSLSGSGTDTQYF. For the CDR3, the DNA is TGTGCCAGCAGCTCCTCGCTTAGCGGGAGTGGCACAGATACGCAGTATTTT.

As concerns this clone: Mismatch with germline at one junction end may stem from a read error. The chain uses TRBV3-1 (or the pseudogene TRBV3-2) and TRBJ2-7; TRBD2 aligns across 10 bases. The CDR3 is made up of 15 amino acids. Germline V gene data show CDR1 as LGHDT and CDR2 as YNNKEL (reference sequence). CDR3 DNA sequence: TGTGCCAGCACCCAAACGGGACTAGCGTTGTACGAGCAGTACTTC. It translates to CASTQTGLALYEQYF.

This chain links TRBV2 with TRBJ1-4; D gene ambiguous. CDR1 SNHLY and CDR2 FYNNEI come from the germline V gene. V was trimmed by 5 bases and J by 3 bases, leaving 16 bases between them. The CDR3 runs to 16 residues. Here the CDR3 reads CASSFYNPYPNEKLFF. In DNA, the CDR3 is TGTGCCAGCAGTTTCTATAATCCCTATCCTAATGAAAAACTGTTTTTT.

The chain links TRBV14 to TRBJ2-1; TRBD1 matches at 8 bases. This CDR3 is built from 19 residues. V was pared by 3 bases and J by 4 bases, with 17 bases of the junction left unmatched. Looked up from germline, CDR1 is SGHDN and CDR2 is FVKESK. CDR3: CASSQDGTGGFRLYNEQFF. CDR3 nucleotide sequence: TGTGCCAGCAGCCAGGACGGCACAGGGGGATTTCGATTGTACAATGAGCAGTTCTTC.

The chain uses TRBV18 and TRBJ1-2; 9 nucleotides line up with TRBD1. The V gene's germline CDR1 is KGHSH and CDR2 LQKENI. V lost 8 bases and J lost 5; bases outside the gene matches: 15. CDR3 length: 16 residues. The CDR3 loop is CASHRGPLPPSYGYTF. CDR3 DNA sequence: TGTGCCAGCCACAGGGGGCCCCTCCCCCCTTCTTATGGCTACACCTTC.

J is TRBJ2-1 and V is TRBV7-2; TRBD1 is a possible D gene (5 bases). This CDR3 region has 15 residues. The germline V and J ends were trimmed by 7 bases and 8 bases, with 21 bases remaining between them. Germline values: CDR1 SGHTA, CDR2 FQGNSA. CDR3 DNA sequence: TGTGCCAGCATCGAAAACCAGGGATGGGTCGATGAGCAGTTCTTC. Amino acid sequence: CASIENQGWVDEQFF. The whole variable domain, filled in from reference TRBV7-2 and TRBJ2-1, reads GAGVSQSPSNKVTEKGKDVELRCDPISGHTALYWYRQSLGQGLEFLIYFQGNSAPDKSGLPSDRFSAERTGGSVSTLTIQRTQQEDSAVYLCASIENQGWVDEQFFGPGTRLTVL.

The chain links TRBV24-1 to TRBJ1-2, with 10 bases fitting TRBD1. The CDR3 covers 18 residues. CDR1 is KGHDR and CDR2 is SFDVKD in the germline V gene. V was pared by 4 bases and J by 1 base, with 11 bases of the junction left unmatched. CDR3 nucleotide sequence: TGTGCCACCAGTGAGCGACAGGGGGCTGTAGGCAGTAACTATGGCTACACCTTC. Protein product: CATSERQGAVGSNYGYTF.

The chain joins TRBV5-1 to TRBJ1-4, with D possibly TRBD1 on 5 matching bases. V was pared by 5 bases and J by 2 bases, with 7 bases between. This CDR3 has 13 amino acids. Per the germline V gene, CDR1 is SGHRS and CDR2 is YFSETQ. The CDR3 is CASRRQTNEKLFF. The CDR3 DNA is TGCGCCAGCAGACGACAGACTAATGAAAAACTGTTTTTT.

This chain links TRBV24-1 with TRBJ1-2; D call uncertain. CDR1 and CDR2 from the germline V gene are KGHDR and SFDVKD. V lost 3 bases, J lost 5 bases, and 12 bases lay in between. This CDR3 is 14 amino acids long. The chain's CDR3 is CATSDPERLYGYTF. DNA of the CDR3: TGTGCCACCAGTGATCCGGAACGACTGTATGGCTACACCTTC.

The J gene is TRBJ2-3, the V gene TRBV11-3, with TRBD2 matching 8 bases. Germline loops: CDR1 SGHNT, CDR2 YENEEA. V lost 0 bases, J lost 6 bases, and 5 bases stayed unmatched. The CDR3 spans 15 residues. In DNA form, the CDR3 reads TGTGCCAGCAGCTTAGATTCTCCGGGAGGGGATACGCAGTATTTT. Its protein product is CASSLDSPGGDTQYF.

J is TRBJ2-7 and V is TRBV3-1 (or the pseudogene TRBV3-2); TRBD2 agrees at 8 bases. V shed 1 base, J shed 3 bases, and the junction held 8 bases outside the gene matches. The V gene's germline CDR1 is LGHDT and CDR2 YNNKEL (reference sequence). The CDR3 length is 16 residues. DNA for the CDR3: TGTGCCAGCAGCCAAGGCATGAGCGGGGGCGTCTACGAGCAGTACTTC. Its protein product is CASSQGMSGGVYEQYF.

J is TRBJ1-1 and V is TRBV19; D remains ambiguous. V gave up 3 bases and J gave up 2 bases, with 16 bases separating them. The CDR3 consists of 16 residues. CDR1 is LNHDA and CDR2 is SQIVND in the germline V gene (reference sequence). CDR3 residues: CASSILRGAQNTEAFF. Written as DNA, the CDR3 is TGTGCCAGTAGTATTCTCCGAGGAGCACAAAACACTGAAGCTTTCTTT.

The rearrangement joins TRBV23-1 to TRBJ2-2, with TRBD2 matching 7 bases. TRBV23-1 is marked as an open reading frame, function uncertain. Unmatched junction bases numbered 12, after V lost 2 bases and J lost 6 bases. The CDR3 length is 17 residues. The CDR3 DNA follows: TGCGCCAGCAGTCAACCCCTGCGGACTAGTCCGTCCGGGGAGCTGTTTTTT. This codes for CASSQPLRTSPSGELFF.

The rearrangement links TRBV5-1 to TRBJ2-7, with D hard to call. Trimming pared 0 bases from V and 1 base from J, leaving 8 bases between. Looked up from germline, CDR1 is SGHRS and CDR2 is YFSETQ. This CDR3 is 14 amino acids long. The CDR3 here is CASSLGSVSYEQYF. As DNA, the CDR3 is TGCGCCAGCAGCTTGGGCTCGGTATCCTACGAGCAGTACTTC.

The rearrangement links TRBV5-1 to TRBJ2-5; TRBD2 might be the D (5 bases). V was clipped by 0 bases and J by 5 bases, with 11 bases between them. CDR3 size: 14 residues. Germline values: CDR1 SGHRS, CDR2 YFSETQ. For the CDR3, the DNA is TGCGCCAGCAGCTTGGACAGCCCGGGGGAGACCCAGTACTTC. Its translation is CASSLDSPGETQYF.

Here the CDR3 reads CSVRDTNTEAFF. CDR3 in DNA: TGCAGCGTCCGGGACACGAACACTGAAGCTTTCTTT. V and J are TRBV29-1 and TRBJ1-1; a possible D gene is TRBD1 (6 bases). This CDR3 comprises 12 residues. V was clipped by 6 bases and J by 1 base, with 9 bases between them. Germline lookup yields CDR1 SQVTM and CDR2 ANQGSEA.

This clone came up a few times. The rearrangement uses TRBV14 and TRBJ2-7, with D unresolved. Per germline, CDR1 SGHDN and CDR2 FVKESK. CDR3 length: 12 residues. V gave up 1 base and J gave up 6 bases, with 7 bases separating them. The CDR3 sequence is CASSQGGPEQYF. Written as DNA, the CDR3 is TGTGCCAGCAGCCAAGGAGGTCCCGAGCAGTACTTC.

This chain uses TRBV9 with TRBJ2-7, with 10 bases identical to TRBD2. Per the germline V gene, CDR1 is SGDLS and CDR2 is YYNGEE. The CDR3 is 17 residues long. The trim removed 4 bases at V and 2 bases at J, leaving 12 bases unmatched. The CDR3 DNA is TGTGCCAGCAGCTCCCCTAGCGGGGGCGCGACTGCCTACGAGCAGTACTTC. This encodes CASSSPSGGATAYEQYF.

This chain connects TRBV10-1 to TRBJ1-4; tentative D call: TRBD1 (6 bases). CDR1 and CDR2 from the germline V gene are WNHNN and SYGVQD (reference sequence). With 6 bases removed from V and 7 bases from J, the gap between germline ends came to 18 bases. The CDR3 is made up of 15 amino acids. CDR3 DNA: TGCGCCAGCAGCGAGGGGGTAGGGGTAGGTGAAAAACTGTTTTTT. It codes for CASSEGVGVGEKLFF.

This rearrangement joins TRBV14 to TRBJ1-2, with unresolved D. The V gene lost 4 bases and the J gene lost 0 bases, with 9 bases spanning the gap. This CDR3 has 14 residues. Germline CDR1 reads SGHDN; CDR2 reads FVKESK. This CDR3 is CASSPQNTNYGYTF. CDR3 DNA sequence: TGTGCCAGCAGCCCTCAGAATACTAACTATGGCTACACCTTC. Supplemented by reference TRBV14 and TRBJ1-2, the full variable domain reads EAGVTQFPSHSVIEKGQTVTLRCDPISGHDNLYWYRRVMGKEIKFLLHFVKESKQDESGMPNNRFLAERTGGTYSTLKVQPAELEDSGVYFCASSPQNTNYGYTFGSGTRLTVV.

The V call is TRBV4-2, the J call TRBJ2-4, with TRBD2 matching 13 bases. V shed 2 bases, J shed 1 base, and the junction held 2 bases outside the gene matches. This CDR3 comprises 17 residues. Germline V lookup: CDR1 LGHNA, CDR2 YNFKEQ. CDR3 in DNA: TGTGCCAGCAGCCAAACTAGCGGGGGGGCGGCCAAAAACATTCAGTACTTC. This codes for CASSQTSGGAAKNIQYF.

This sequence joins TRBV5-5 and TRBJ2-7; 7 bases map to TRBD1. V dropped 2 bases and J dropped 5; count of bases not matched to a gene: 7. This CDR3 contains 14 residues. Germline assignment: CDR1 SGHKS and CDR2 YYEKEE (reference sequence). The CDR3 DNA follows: TGTGCCAGCAGCTTAAGGGGGCTCGAGAACGAGCAGTACTTC. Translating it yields CASSLRGLENEQYF.

CDR3: CASSTQTSGDYNEQFF. In DNA form, the CDR3 reads TGTGCCAGCAGCACACAGACTAGCGGAGACTACAATGAGCAGTTCTTC. The rearrangement joins TRBV5-4 to TRBJ2-1; 9 bases agree with TRBD2. CDR3 length equals 16 residues. From germline, CDR1 is SGHNT and CDR2 YYREEE (reference sequence). J gave up 3 bases and V 4 bases, and 8 bases lay outside the gene matches. Full variable domain (outside the CDR3, taken from reference TRBV5-4 and TRBJ2-1): ETGVTQSPTHLIKTRGQQVTLRCSSQSGHNTVSWYQQALGQGPQFIFQYYREEENGRGNFPPRFSGLQFPNYSSELNVNALELDDSALYLCASSTQTSGDYNEQFFGPGTRLTVL.

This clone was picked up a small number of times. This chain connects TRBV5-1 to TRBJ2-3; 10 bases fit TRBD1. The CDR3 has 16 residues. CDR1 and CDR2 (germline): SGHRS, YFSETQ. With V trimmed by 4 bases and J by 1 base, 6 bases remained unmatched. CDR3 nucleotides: TGCGCCAGCAGCGTTTTCGGACAGGGGGGCACAGATACGCAGTATTTT. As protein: CASSVFGQGGTDTQYF.

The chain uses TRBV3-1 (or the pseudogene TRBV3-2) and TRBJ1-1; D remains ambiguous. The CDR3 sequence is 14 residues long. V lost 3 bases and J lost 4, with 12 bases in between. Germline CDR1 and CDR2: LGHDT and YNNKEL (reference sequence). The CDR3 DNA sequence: TGTGCCAGCAGCCAGAGGTCGGGGTCCACTGAAGCTTTCTTT. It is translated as CASSQRSGSTEAFF.

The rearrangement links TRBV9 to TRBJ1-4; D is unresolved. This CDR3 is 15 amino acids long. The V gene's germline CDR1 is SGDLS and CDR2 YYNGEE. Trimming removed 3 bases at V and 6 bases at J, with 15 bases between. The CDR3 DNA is TGTGCCAGCAGCGACCGGCGGGAAGGAGATGAAAAACTGTTTTTT. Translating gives CASSDRREGDEKLFF.

CDR3 in amino acids: CASSAGTYEQYF. CDR3 coding DNA: TGTGCCAGCTCGGCAGGTACTTACGAGCAGTACTTC. This sequence joins TRBV18 and TRBJ2-7; D is uncertain. This CDR3 is 12 amino acids long. V was trimmed by 6 bases and J by 4 bases, leaving 10 bases between them. From germline, CDR1 is KGHSH and CDR2 LQKENI.

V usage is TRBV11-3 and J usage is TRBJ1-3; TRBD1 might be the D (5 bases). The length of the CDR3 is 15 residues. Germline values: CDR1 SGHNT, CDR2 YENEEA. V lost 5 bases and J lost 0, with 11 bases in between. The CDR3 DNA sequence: TGTGCCAGCAGCGCCGGGGGTAGCTCTGGAAACACCATATATTTT. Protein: CASSAGGSSGNTIYF.

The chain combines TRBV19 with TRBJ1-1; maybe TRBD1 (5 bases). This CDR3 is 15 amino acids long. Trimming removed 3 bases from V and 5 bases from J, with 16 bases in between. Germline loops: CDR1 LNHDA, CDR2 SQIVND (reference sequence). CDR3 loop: CASSISGGSETEAFF. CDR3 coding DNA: TGTGCCAGTAGTATCTCCGGGGGATCGGAAACTGAAGCTTTCTTT.